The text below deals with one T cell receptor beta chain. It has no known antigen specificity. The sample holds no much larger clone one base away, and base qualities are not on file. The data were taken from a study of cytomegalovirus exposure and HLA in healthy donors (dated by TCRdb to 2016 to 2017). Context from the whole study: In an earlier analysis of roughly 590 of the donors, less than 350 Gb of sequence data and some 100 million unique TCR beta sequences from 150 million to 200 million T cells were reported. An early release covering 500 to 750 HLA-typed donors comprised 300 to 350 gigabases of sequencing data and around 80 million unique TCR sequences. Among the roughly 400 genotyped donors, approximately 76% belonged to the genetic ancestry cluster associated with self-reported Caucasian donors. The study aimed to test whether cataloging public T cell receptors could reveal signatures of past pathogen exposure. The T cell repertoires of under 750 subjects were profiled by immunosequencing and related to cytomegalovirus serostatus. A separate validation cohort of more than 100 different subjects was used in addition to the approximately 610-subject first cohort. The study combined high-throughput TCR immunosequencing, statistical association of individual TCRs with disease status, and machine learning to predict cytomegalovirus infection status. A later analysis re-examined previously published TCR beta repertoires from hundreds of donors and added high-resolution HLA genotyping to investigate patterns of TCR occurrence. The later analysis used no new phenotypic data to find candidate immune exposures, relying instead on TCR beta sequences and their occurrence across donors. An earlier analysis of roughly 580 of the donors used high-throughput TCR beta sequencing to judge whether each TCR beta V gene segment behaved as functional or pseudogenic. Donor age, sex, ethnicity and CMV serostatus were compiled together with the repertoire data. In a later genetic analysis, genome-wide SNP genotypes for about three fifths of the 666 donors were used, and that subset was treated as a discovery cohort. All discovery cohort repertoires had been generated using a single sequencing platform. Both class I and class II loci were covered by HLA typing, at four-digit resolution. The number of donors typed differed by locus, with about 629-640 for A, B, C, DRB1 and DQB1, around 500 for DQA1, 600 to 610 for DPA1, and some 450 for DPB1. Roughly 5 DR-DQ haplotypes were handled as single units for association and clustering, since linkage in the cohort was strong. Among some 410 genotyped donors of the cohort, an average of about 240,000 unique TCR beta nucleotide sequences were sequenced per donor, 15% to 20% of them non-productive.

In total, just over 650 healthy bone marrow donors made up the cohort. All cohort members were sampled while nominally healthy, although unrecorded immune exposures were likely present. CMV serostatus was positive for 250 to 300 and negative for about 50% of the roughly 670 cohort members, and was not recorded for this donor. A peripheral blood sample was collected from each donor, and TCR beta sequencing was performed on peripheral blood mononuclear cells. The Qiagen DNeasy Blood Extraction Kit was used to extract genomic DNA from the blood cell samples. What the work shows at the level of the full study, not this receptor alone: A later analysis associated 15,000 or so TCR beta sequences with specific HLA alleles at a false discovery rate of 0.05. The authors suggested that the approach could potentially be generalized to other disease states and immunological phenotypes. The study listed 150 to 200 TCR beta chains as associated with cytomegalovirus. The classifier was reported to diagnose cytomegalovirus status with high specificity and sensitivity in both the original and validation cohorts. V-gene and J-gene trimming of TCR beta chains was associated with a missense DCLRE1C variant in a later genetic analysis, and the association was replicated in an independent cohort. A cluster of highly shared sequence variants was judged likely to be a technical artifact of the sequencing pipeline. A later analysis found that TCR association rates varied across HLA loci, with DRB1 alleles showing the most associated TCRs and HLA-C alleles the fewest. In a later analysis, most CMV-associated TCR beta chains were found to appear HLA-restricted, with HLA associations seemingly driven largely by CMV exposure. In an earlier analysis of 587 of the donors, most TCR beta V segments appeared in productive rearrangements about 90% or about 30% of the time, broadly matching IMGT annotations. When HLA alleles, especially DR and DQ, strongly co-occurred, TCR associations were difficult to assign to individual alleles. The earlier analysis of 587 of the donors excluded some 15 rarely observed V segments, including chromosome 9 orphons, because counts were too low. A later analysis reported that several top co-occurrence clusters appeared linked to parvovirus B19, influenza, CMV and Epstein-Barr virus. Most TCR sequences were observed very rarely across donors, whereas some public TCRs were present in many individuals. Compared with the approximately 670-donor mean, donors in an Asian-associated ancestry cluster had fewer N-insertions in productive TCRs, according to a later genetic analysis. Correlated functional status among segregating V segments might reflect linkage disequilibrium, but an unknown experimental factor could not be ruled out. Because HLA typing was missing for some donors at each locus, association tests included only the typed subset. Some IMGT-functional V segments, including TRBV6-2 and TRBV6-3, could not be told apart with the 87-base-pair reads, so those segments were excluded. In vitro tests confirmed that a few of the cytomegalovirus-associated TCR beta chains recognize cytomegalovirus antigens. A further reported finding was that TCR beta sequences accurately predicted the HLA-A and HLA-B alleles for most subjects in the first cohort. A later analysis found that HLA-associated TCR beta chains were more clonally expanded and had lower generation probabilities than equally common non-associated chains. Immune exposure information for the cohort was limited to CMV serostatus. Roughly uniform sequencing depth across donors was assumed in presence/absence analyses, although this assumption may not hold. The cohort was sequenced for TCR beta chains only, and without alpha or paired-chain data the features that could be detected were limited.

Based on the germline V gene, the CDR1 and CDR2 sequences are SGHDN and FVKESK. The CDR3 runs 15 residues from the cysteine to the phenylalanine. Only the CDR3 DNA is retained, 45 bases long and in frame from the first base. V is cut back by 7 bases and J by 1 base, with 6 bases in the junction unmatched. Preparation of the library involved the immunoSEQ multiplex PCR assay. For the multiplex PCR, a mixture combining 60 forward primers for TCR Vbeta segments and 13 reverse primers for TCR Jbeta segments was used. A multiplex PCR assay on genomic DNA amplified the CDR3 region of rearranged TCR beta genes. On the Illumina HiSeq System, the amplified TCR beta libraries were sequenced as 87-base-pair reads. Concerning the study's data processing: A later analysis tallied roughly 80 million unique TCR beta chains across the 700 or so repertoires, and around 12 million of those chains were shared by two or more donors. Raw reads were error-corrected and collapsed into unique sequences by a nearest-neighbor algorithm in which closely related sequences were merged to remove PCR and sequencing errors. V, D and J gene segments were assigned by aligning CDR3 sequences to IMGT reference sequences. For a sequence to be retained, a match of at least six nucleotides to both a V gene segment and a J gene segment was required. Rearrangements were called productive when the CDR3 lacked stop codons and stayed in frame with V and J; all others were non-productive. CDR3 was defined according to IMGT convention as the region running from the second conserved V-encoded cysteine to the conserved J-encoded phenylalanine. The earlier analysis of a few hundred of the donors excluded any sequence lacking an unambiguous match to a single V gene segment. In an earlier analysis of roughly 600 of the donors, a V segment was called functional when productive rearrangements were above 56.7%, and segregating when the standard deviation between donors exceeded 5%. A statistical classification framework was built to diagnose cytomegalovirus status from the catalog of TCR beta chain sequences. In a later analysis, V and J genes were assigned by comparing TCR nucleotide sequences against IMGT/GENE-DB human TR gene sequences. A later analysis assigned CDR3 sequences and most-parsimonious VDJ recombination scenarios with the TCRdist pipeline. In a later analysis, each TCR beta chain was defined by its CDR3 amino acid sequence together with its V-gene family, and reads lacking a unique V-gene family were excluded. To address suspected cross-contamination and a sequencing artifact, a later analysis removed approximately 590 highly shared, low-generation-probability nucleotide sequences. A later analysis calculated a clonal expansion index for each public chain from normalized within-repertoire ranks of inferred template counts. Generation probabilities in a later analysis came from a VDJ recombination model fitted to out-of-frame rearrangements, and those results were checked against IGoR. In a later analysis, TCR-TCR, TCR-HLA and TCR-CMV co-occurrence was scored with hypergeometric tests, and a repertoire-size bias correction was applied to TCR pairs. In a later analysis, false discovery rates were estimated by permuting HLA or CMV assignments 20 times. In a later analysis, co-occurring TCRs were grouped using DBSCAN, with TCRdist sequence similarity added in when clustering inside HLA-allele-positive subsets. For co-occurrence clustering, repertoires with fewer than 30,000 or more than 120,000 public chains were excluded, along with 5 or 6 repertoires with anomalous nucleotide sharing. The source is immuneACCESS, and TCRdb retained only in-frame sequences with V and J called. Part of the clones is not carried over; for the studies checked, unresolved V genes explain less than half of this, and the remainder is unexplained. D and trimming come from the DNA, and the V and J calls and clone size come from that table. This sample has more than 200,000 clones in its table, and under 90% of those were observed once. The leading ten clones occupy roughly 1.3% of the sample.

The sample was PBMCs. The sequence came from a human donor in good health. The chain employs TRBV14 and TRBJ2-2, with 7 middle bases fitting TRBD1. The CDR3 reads CASTSRTGNTGELFF. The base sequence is TGTGCCAGCACCTCAAGGACAGGGAACACCGGGGAGCTGTTTTTT.